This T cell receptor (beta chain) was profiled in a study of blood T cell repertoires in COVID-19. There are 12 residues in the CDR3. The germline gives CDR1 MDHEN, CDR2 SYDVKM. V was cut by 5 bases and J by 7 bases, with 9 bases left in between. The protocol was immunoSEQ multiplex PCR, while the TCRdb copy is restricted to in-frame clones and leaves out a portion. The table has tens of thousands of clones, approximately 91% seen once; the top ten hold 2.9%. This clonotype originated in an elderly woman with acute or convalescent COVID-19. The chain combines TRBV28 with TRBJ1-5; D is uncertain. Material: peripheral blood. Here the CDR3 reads CASSPLAQPQHF. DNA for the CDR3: TGTGCCAGCAGTCCACTCGCCCAGCCCCAGCATTTT.